The present entry profiles one T cell receptor (beta chain) with its context. The target antigen is unknown. This specimen belongs to a study of OX40 agonist ivuxolimab in advanced cancers. Study-wide context: The treatment was a fully human IgG2 OX40 agonist, ivuxolimab. Earlier anti-PD-1, anti-PD-L1 or anti-CTLA-4 therapy was permitted; around 40% had received some.

Findings and limits, study-wide: Researchers did not determine the expanded peripheral T cells' antigen specificity.

The CDR3 sequence is 13 residues long. Germline CDR1 reads LGHNA; CDR2 reads YSLEER. The germline V and J ends were trimmed by 0 bases and 7 bases, with 7 bases remaining between them. Profiled with immunoSEQ multiplex PCR; TCRdb holds only in-frame clones, not every one. This sample has roughly 92,000 clones, with roughly 87% found just once. The clonotype was recovered from an adult with an advanced solid tumor such as melanoma, head and neck, liver or kidney cancer. The material sequenced was CD4+ or CD8+ T cells sorted from blood, taken in a trial of the OX40 agonist ivuxolimab. The V and J genes are TRBV4-3 and TRBJ1-5, with D unclear. The CDR3 spells CASSQDSWQPQHF. CDR3 nucleotides: TGCGCCAGCAGCCAAGATTCGTGGCAGCCCCAGCATTTT.